This T cell receptor (beta chain) came from a study of T cell repertoires in ileal Crohn's disease. The wider study: TCRB immunosequencing input was five hundred nanograms of biopsy DNA per sample. Study-wide results and limits: Compared with CD4 T cells, sorted CD8 cells carried more expanded clones.

Time point indicated: proximal margin of the surgical specimen (macroscopically non-inflamed). Assay used: immunoSEQ multiplex PCR; TCRdb lists only in-frame clones, some missing. The table lists some 5,000 clones, 87% of them singletons. Germline V CDR1 and CDR2: SNHLY, FYNNEI. V was pared by 4 bases and J by 6 bases, with 7 bases of the junction left unmatched. This CDR3 is built from 15 residues. On this clone itself: Its antigen remains unknown.

The V call is TRBV2, the J call TRBJ2-2; 8 bases fit TRBD1. The material sequenced was ileal tissue. The sequence was obtained from an adult with Crohn's disease. The CDR3 sequence is CASSGDRGPPGELFF. The CDR3 region has the DNA TGTGCCAGCAGTGGCGACAGGGGCCCTCCCGGGGAGCTGTTTTTT.